The 26 T cell receptor beta chains presented below share a single source sample, sequenced in a study of early T cells in non-severe SARS-CoV-2 infection. From the 5' RACE reads, TCRdb called clonotypes with MiXCR, one entry per CDR3 protein. The repertoire holds 84,000 or so distinct CDR3 sequences, around an eighth seen once, with about 2.7% in the top ten. Material: whole blood. The receptors come from an adult who was a healthcare worker with PCR-confirmed SARS-CoV-2 infection or an uninfected control (not recorded which).

Only a few counts were recorded for this clonotype. This chain links TRBV11-2 with TRBJ2-7; no reliable D call. Looked up from germline, CDR1 is SGHAT and CDR2 is FQNNGV. With 0 bases removed from V and 4 bases from J, the gap between germline ends came to 7 bases. This CDR3 is 13 amino acids long. CDR3 nucleotide sequence: TGTGCCAGCAGCTTAGACAGCGATTACGAGCAGTACTTC. Protein: CASSLDSDYEQYF.

On this clonotype: This sequence may be a read error, since a much larger clone differs from it by one base. The V and J genes are TRBV6-2 or TRBV6-3 and TRBJ2-3; 12 positions agree with TRBD2. Germline CDR1 and CDR2: MNHEY and SVGEGT. The CDR3 length is 14 residues. DNA of the CDR3: TGTGCCGGCAGGGACCCCCAGACTAGCGGGGGCCAGTATTTT. It specifies CAGRDPQTSGGQYF.

This clonotype occurred many times. The V and J genes are TRBV12-3 or TRBV12-4 and TRBJ2-2; possibly TRBD2 for D (6 bases). The V end was cut by 4 bases, the J end by 6 bases, with 15 bases between. The CDR3 length is 15 residues. The CDR3 DNA follows: TGTGCCAGCAGTTCGCAGCCCTCGGGGGCCGGGGAGCTGTTTTTT. This gives the protein CASSSQPSGAGELFF.

In this sample, this clonotype turned up many times. The chain recombines TRBV6-5 with TRBJ2-4, with 7 positions matching TRBD2. CDR3 length: 14 residues. V shed 10 bases and J 0 bases; nucleotides not matched to a gene: 6. CDR1 is MNHEY and CDR2 is SVGAGI in the germline V gene. CDR3: CATRGVLAKNIQYF. Here the CDR3 DNA reads TGTGCCACACGGGGGGTTTTAGCCAAAAACATTCAGTACTTC.

The table lists this clonotype with a few counts. This chain uses TRBV5-4 with TRBJ2-7, with 7 positions matching TRBD1. CDR3 length: 14 amino acids. Trimming at V came to 0 bases and at J to 11 bases, leaving 11 bases not matched to a gene. In germline, CDR1 is SGHNT, CDR2 YYREEE (reference sequence). CDR3 sequence reads: CASSLVPTGDKEYF. CDR3 DNA sequence: TGTGCCAGCAGCTTGGTACCCACAGGGGATAAGGAGTACTTC.

In this sample, this clonotype turned up a few times. V and J are TRBV5-4 and TRBJ1-2; 8 nucleotides line up with TRBD1. Per germline, CDR1 SGHNT and CDR2 YYREEE (reference sequence). V dropped 3 bases and J dropped 0; count of bases not matched to a gene: 4. This CDR3 is 15 amino acids long. CDR3: CASSSRTGTNYGYTF. The CDR3 DNA follows: TGTGCCAGCAGCTCCAGGACAGGGACTAACTATGGCTACACCTTC.

This clonotype turned up a few times. The chain couples TRBV5-1 to TRBJ2-1; D is uncertain. This CDR3 has 13 residues. In germline, CDR1 is SGHRS, CDR2 YFSETQ. Trimming took off 2 bases at V and 5 bases at J, with 8 bases between the two ends. DNA of the CDR3: TGCGCCAGCAGCTTAGGAGTAGACAATGAGCAGTTCTTC. The encoded protein is CASSLGVDNEQFF.

This clonotype was found many times. The chain joins TRBV6-1 to TRBJ2-1; TRBD2 aligns across 7 bases. Losses at the gene ends were 10 bases for V and 1 base for J; bases not matched to a gene: 16. CDR1 is MNHNS and CDR2 is SASEGT in the germline V gene. The CDR3 is 17 residues long. CDR3 region: CAILSGRAGVSYNEQFF. CDR3 nucleotides: TGTGCCATTCTATCGGGGAGGGCGGGAGTATCCTACAATGAGCAGTTCTTC.

This chain uses TRBV28 with TRBJ1-6; weak D call: TRBD1 (5 bases). This CDR3 has 16 amino acids. V lost 3 bases and J lost 4, with 13 bases in between. Germline CDR1 is MDHEN and CDR2 is SYDVKM. The CDR3 region has the DNA TGTGCCAGCAGTTTGGAGGGGTCTCAGTATAATTCACCCCTCCACTTT. It translates to CASSLEGSQYNSPLHF.

The chain links TRBV7-9 to TRBJ2-2; D perhaps matches TRBD2 (5 bases). V lost 4 bases and J 1 base, leaving 7 bases between the germline ends. Germline CDR1 SEHNR, CDR2 FQNEAQ (reference sequence). CDR3 size: 14 residues. The CDR3 reads CASSSEGNTGELFF. In DNA, the CDR3 is TGTGCCAGCAGCTCCGAGGGGAACACCGGGGAGCTGTTTTTT.

This chain joins TRBV12-5 and TRBJ2-2, with unresolved D. The CDR3 is made up of 15 amino acids. V lost 9 bases and J lost 4, with 18 bases in between. Germline CDR1 reads LGHNT; CDR2 reads FRNRAP. The CDR3 nucleotides read TGTGCTAGCCCCCCGGGCTTCCTGAGCACCGGGGAGCTGTTTTTT. This gives the protein CASPPGFLSTGELFF.

In this sample, this clonotype turned up a few times. The rearrangement joins TRBV11-1 to TRBJ2-7; D possibly corresponds to TRBD2 (5 bases). The CDR3 totals 14 residues. The germline V gene encodes CDR1 SGHAT and CDR2 FQDESV (reference sequence). The V end lost 0 bases, the J end lost 5 bases, and 11 bases lay between the germline ends. CDR3 in amino acids: CASSLAGVLDEQYF. CDR3 nucleotide sequence: TGTGCCAGCAGCTTAGCCGGGGTCCTGGACGAGCAGTACTTC.

In its sample, this clonotype was seen many times. A junction boundary mismatches the germline segment, possibly from a read error. The rearrangement joins TRBV7-7 to TRBJ2-5; the D is unclear. The CDR3 is made up of 16 amino acids. Looked up from germline, CDR1 is SSHAT and CDR2 is FNYEAQ (reference sequence). The CDR3: CASSLGVADPQETQYF. The DNA of the CDR3 is TGTGCTAGCAGCTTAGGTGTAGCAGACCCTCAAGAGACCCAGTACTTC.

There are many counts of this clonotype. The chain is built from TRBV14 and TRBJ1-1; 8 bases agree with TRBD1. Trimming took 4 bases from V and 5 from J; bases not matched to a gene: 9. The CDR3 contains 15 residues. Germline CDR1 is SGHDN and CDR2 is FVKESK. CDR3 in amino acids: CASSLRTGRGTEAFF. The CDR3, as DNA: TGTGCCAGCAGCCTGAGGACAGGGAGGGGGACTGAAGCTTTCTTT.

This clonotype was recorded at least ten times. The rearrangement links TRBV5-1 to TRBJ1-6; 8 bases are a match to TRBD1. V shed 0 bases, J shed 8 bases, and the junction held 4 bases outside the gene matches. This CDR3 spans 15 amino acids. From germline, CDR1 is SGHRS and CDR2 YFSETQ. The CDR3, as DNA: TGCGCCAGCAGCTTGGGACAGGGGTTGGATTCACCCCTCCACTTT. It specifies CASSLGQGLDSPLHF.

This clonotype was detected many times. The V call is TRBV6-5, the J call TRBJ2-6, with D possibly being TRBD2 (6 bases). V dropped 0 bases and J dropped 0 bases, with 15 bases sitting between them. Germline V gives CDR1 MNHEY, CDR2 SVGAGI. CDR3 length: 19 residues. CDR3 nucleotides: TGTGCCAGCAGTTACTCGAAGAATGGGGGGTACTCTGGGGCCAACGTCCTGACTTTC. It translates to CASSYSKNGGYSGANVLTF.

As regards this clonotype: A much larger clone sits a single nucleotide away, making a read error possible. This likely comes from a read error, as the CDR3 has no conserved phenylalanine or tryptophan at its end. The chain employs TRBV7-6 and TRBJ2-1, with D perhaps TRBD2 (5 bases). V was trimmed by 5 bases and J by 2 bases, leaving 16 bases between them. This CDR3 region has 16 residues. Per germline, CDR1 SGHVS and CDR2 FNYEAQ. CDR3 coding DNA: TGTGCCAGCAGCCCGAGCGTGTCGGGAACCTACAATGAGCAGTTCATC. This codes for CASSPSVSGTYNEQFI.

This clonotype was counted many times. V usage is TRBV7-9 and J usage is TRBJ1-6, with 7 nucleotides matching TRBD1. Germline-derived CDR1 and CDR2 are SEHNR and FQNEAQ (reference sequence). With V trimmed by 5 bases and J by 10 bases, 14 bases remained unmatched. The CDR3 is 16 residues long. CDR3 coding DNA: TGTGCCAGCAGCCCATACGGGGGGACAGAGGACTCACCCCTCCACTTT. It encodes CASSPYGGTEDSPLHF.

CDR3 sequence (DNA): TGTGCCAGTCACGGATCCTACGAGCAGTACTTC. Residues: CASHGSYEQYF. The chain carries TRBV28 and TRBJ2-7, with no clear D. Deletions cut 9 bases from V and 1 base from J, with 7 bases between. The CDR3 runs to 11 residues. CDR1 is MDHEN, CDR2 SYDVKM, per germline. The whole variable domain, filled in from reference TRBV28 and TRBJ2-7, reads DVKVTQSSRYLVKRTGEKVFLECVQDMDHENMFWYRQDPGLGLRLIYFSYDVKMKEKGDIPEGYSVSREKKERFSLILESASTNQTSMYLCASHGSYEQYFGPGTRLTVT.

This clonotype was detected many times. The rearrangement joins TRBV12-3 or TRBV12-4 to TRBJ2-1; the match to TRBD1 covers 7 bases. The V and J ends lost 5 bases and 2 bases, in that order; junction bases with no gene match: 6. The CDR3 is 15 amino acids. CDR3 sequence reads: CASSPGTVAYNEQFF. CDR3 sequence (DNA): TGTGCCAGCAGTCCCGGGACAGTTGCCTACAATGAGCAGTTCTTC.

The gene calls are TRBV28 and TRBJ1-2; possibly TRBD1 for D (5 bases). The V gene's germline CDR1 is MDHEN and CDR2 SYDVKM. Trimming shortened V by 6 bases and J by 4 bases, and 15 bases separated the two germline ends. The CDR3 totals 14 residues. The CDR3 region is CASRRAGLGYGYTF. The CDR3 nucleotides are TGTGCCAGCAGACGGGCAGGGCTTGGCTATGGCTACACCTTC.

This clonotype was recorded a few times. The chain couples TRBV7-8 to TRBJ2-2, with TRBD2 matching 11 bases. Per germline, CDR1 SGHVS and CDR2 FQNEAQ. V was clipped by 5 bases and J by 0 bases; unmatched bases: 5. The CDR3 has 17 amino acids. This CDR3 reads CASSPGTSGSNTGELFF. As DNA, the CDR3 is TGTGCCAGCAGCCCCGGGACTAGCGGATCGAACACCGGGGAGCTGTTTTTT.

This clonotype was observed at least ten times. The chain uses TRBV7-2 and TRBJ2-1; weak D call: TRBD2 (5 bases). The V gene lost 1 base and the J gene lost 4 bases, with 8 bases spanning the gap. Germline CDR1 is SGHTA and CDR2 is FQGNSA. This CDR3 spans 14 amino acids. In nucleotides, the CDR3 is TGTGCCAGCAGCTTAGGGACTTCTTACAATGAGCAGTTCTTC. Its protein is CASSLGTSYNEQFF. Complete variable domain (other parts from reference TRBV7-2 and TRBJ2-1): GAGVSQSPSNKVTEKGKDVELRCDPISGHTALYWYRQSLGQGLEFLIYFQGNSAPDKSGLPSDRFSAERTGGSVSTLTIQRTQQEDSAVYLCASSLGTSYNEQFFGPGTRLTVL.

At least ten counts were recorded for this clonotype. V usage is TRBV5-1 and J usage is TRBJ2-7, with D unclear. The CDR3 sequence is 13 residues long. Germline CDR1 and CDR2: SGHRS and YFSETQ. Trimming removed 2 bases at V and 1 base at J, with 7 bases between. CDR3 in DNA: TGCGCCAGCAGCTTCACGGCTTCCTACGAGCAGTACTTC. As protein: CASSFTASYEQYF.

The table lists this clonotype with many counts. V usage is TRBV7-9 and J usage is TRBJ2-3; perhaps TRBD1 as D (5 bases). Germline CDR1 reads SEHNR; CDR2 reads FQNEAQ (reference sequence). V lost 3 bases to trimming and J lost 3 bases, with 7 bases between them. The CDR3 totals 13 residues. Here the CDR3 DNA reads TGTGCCAGCAGCTTCCAGGGAACAGATACGCAGTATTTT. As protein: CASSFQGTDTQYF.

The CDR3 region has the DNA TGCAGCGTTGTGGTACGTTACTACGAGCAGTACTTC. Translation: CSVVVRYYEQYF. V is TRBV29-1 and J is TRBJ2-7; D not resolved. V gave up 4 bases and J gave up 3 bases, with 10 bases separating them. This CDR3 comprises 12 residues. Germline values: CDR1 SQVTM, CDR2 ANQGSEA.